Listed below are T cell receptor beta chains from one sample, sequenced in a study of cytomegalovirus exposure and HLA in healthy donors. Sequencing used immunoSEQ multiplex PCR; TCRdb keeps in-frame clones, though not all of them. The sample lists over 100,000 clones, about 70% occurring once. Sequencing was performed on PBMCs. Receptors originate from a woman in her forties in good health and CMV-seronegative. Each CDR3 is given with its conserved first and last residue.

CASSVAPATGNTIYF,TRBV9,TRBJ1-3,15
CASSLEAKDYGYTF,TRBV28,TRBJ1-2,14
CASSLTGGVGEAFF,TRBV19,TRBJ1-1,14
CASSLTTGVGQPQHF,TRBV28,TRBJ1-5,15
CASSTGTQGAQGYTF,TRBV5-4,TRBJ1-2,15
CASSLEGDRDRYF,TRBV5-1,TRBJ2-7,13
CASSADRTVSEQYF,TRBV5-1,TRBJ2-7,14
CASSPREGDTQYF,TRBV18,TRBJ2-3,13
CASSHKGASGIYGYTF,TRBV28,TRBJ1-2,16
CASSPGQGYGYTF,TRBV7-3,TRBJ1-2,13
CAISRQDMNTEAFF,TRBV10-3,TRBJ1-1,14
CASSQVVSSYNEQFF,TRBV4-1,TRBJ2-1,15
CASYKGDQPQHF,TRBV28,TRBJ1-5,12
CASSGDRSLNSPLHF,TRBV2,TRBJ1-6,15
CASSRTGSIMNTEAFF,TRBV7-8,TRBJ1-1,16
CASSGTVNEKLFF,TRBV10-2,TRBJ1-4,13
CAWSVRGTGGVRETQYF,TRBV30,TRBJ2-5,17
CASSLSGLNQPQHF,TRBV11-2,TRBJ1-5,14
CASSLGARGGGYEQYF,TRBV5-8,TRBJ2-7,16
CASTSGTLNTGELFF,TRBV27,TRBJ2-2,15
CASSLIGGVSGELFF,TRBV27,TRBJ2-2,15
CASSRNDGNNEKLFF,TRBV5-1,TRBJ1-4,15
CASSYSQISDGYTF,TRBV6-5,TRBJ1-2,14
CASSVDPGGTDTQYF,TRBV9,TRBJ2-3,15
CASKESGNTEAFF,TRBV19,TRBJ1-1,13
CASSLLTSGYNEQFF,TRBV7-3,TRBJ2-1,15
CASSDNRDTEAFF,TRBV19,TRBJ1-1,13
CASSFRGSYNEQFF,TRBV7-9,TRBJ2-1,14
CASSLTLTGTGGSYGYTF,TRBV7-8,TRBJ1-2,18
CSVSGQGLTDTQYF,TRBV29-1,TRBJ2-3,14
CASSFLRGGAVDEQFF,TRBV28,TRBJ2-1,16
CASRSDRGSAGELFF,TRBV2,TRBJ2-2,15
CASSLNGQTEAFF,TRBV11-2,TRBJ1-1,13
CASSQAGNTIYF,TRBV4-1,TRBJ1-3,12
CASSLGTGPVHEQFF,TRBV5-1,TRBJ2-1,15
CSVEGGTGESPTPLYEQYF,TRBV29-1,TRBJ2-7,19
CASSGGGGVTDTQYF,TRBV9,TRBJ2-3,15
CASSYGATGSEQYF,TRBV6-5,TRBJ2-7,14